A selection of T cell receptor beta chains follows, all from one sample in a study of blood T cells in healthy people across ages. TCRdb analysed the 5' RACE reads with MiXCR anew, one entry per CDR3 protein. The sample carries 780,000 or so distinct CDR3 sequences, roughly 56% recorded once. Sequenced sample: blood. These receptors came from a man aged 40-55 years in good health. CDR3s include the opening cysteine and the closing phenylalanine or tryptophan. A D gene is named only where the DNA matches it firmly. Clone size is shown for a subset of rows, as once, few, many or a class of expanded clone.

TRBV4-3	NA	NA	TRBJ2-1	TGCGCCAGCAGCCAAGTCACAGGCAACTACAATGAGCAGTTCTTC	CASSQVTGNYNEQFF
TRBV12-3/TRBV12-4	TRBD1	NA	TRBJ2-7	TGTGCCAGCAGTCCCGGACAGGGAATGAGTGCCTACGAGCAGTACTTC	CASSPGQGMSAYEQYF
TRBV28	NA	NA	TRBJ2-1	TGTGCCAGCACCCTGGTGGCAGGACACTACAATGAGCAGTTCTTC	CASTLVAGHYNEQFF
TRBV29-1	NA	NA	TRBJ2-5	TGCAGCGTTAAACCGCCGCAAGAGACCCAGTACTTC	CSVKPPQETQYF
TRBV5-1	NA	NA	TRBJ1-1	TGCGCCAGCAGTATAGAAACAGGTCTGAACACTGAAGCTTTCTTT	CASSIETGLNTEAFF
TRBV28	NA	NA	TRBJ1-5	TGTGCCTGCAGTGTTGGCGGGAATCAGCCCCAGCATTTT	CACSVGGNQPQHF
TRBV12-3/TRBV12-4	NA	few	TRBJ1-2	TGTGCCAGCAGTTCCCGGACAGTTAACTATGGCTACACCTTC	CASSSRTVNYGYTF
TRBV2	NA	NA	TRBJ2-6	TGTGCCAGTAAAGAGGGCTTTGTCTCGGGGGCCAACGTCCTGACTTTC	CASKEGFVSGANVLTF
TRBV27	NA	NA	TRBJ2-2	TGTGCCACCGAGGACGGGGTTGAGGACCCGCGCCATTACACCGGGGAGCTGTTTTTT	CATEDGVEDPRHYTGELFF
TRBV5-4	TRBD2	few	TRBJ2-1	TGTGCCAGCAGCGGATCTAGCGGGGGGTACAATGAGCAGTTCTTC	CASSGSSGGYNEQFF
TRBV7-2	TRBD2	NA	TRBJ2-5	TGTGCCAGCAGCCTAACATTAGCGGGAGGTGTAGAGACCCAGTACTTC	CASSLTLAGGVETQYF
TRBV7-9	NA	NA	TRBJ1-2	TGTGCCAGCAGCTTACCCGCAGGCTACGACTATGGCTACACCTTC	CASSLPAGYDYGYTF
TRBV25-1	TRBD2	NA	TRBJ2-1	TGTGCCAGCAGTGAAGGTAGCGGGGGGAAAAATGAGCAGTTCTTC	CASSEGSGGKNEQFF
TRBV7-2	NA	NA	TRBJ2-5	TGTGCCAGCAGCTTAGTATTAGATAGAAACGAGCAGTACTTT	CASSLVLDRNEQYF
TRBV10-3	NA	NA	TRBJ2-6	TGTGCCATCAGCCAGCCCGGGACCGGGAGCTCTGGGGCCAACGTCCTGACTTTC	CAISQPGTGSSGANVLTF
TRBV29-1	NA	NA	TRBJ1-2	TGCAGCGTCCCTGGGGGCCCTTTTGGCTACACCTTC	CSVPGGPFGYTF
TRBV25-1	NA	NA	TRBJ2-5	TGTGCCAGCAGTGGCCCGACAGAGACTGTTGGGACCCAGTACTTC	CASSGPTETVGTQYF
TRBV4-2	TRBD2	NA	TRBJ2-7	TGTGCCAGCAGCCAAGTTAGCCTAGCGGGAGGTTCCGCCTACGAGCAGTACTTC	CASSQVSLAGGSAYEQYF
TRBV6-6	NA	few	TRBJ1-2	TGTGCCAGCAGTTACCAGGGGCGCCAGGCTAACTATGGCTACACCTTC	CASSYQGRQANYGYTF
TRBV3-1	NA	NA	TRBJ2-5	TGTGCCAGCAGCCAAGGTTGGGCACAAGAGACCCAGTACTTC	CASSQGWAQETQYF
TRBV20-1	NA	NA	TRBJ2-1	TGCAGTGCTAGGGTCCAGGCGGATCCCTGGGGGGAGCAGTTCTTC	CSARVQADPWGEQFF
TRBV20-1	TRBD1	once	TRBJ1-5	TGCAGTGCTAGACAGGCAGGGGGCCTTAGCAATCAGCCCCAGCATTTT	CSARQAGGLSNQPQHF
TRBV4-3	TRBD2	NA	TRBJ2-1	TGCGCCAGCAGCCAAGATAGACTAGCTGCTAATGAGCAGTTCTTC	CASSQDRLAANEQFF
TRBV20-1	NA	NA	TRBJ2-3	TGCAGTGCTAGAGTTGCGGGGACAGATACGCAGTATTTT	CSARVAGTDTQYF
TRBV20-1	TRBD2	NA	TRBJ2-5	TGCAGTGCTAGAGGCTTCTCTAGAGCGGGAGTCCCCGGAGAGACCCAGTACTTC	CSARGFSRAGVPGETQYF
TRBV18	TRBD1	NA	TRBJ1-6	TGTGCCAGCTCACCACTTCCCGGGACAGCTAATTCACCCCTCCACTTT	CASSPLPGTANSPLHF
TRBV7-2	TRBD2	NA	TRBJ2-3	TGTGCCAGCAGTATAAAGACTAGCGGGATTACAGATACGCAGTATTTT	CASSIKTSGITDTQYF
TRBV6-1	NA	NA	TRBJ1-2	TGTGCCAGCCTAGGAAGGGACGGATTTAACTATGGCTACACCTTC	CASLGRDGFNYGYTF
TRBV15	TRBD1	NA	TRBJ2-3	TGTGCCACCAGCACCTGGGACAGGGCTACGCAGTATTTT	CATSTWDRATQYF
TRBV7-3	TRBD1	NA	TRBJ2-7	TGTGCCAGCAGCCCTACGACAGGGAGTTCCCACGAGCAGTACTTC	CASSPTTGSSHEQYF
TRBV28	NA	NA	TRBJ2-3	TGTGCCAGCAGTTTAAGCGGAAAGCACACAGATACGCAGTATTTT	CASSLSGKHTDTQYF
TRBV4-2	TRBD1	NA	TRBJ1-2	TGTGCCAGCAGCCCTGGGGGGACAGGGGTAATCTATGGCTACACCTTC	CASSPGGTGVIYGYTF
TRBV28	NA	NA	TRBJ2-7	TGTGCCAGCGGTACTCCCGGCAAAACCTACGAGCAGTACTTC	CASGTPGKTYEQYF
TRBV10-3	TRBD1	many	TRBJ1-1	TGTGCCATCAGGGAGGACAGGGCGGGGAACACTGAAGCTTTCTTT	CAIREDRAGNTEAFF
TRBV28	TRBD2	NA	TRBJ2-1	TGTGCCAGCACCCTAGGAACTAGCGGTTACAATGAGCAGTTCTTC	CASTLGTSGYNEQFF
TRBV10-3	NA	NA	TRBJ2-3	TGTGCCATCAGTCCCTCCTCAGATACGCAGTATTTT	CAISPSSDTQYF
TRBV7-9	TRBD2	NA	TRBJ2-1	TGTGCCAGCAGCGCCACTGGGCGGGAGATCAATGAGCAGTTCTTC	CASSATGREINEQFF
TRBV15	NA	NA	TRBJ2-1	TGTGCCACCAGCAGAGAGAGGGGGGGAGGGCCTTATGAGCAGTTCTTC	CATSRERGGGPYEQFF
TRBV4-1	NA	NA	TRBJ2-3	TGCGCCAGCAGCCAATACAGGGCAACTAGCACAGATACGCAGTATTTT	CASSQYRATSTDTQYF
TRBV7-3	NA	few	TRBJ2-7	TGTGCCAGCAGCTTATGGTCGCACCACGAGCAGTACTTC	CASSLWSHHEQYF
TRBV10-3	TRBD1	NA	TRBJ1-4	TGTGCCACCAGTCTGGGCGGGACAGTTAATGAAAAACTGTTTTTT	CATSLGGTVNEKLFF
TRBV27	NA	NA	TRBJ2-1	TGTGCCAGCAGTGCGAAGACAGCCCTCTTACACAATGAGCAGTTCTTC	CASSAKTALLHNEQFF
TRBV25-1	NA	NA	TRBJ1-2	TGTGCCAGCAGTCCCCGTCCGTGGCCCTGGGGCTACACCTTC	CASSPRPWPWGYTF
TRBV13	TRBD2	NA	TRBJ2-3	TGTGCCAGCAGGTCGGGACTAGCGGGACTGAATACGCAGTATTTT	CASRSGLAGLNTQYF
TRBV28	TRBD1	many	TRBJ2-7	TGTGCCAGCTACGACAGGGCCCACCGCGAGCAGTACTTC	CASYDRAHREQYF
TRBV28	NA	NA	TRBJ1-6	TGTGCCAGCAGTTTCCCCGGCTCCCAAGCAAGTTCACCCCTCCACTTT	CASSFPGSQASSPLHF
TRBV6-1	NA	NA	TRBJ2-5	TGTGCCAGCAGTATACAGCTCTTCCAAGAGACCCAGTACTTC	CASSIQLFQETQYF
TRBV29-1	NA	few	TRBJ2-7	TGCAGCGTTGAAGATCCCATGTTACGCCAATACGAGCAGTACTTC	CSVEDPMLRQYEQYF
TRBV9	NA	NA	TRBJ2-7	TGTGCCAGCAGCCCGACAGGAGCTACCACCTACGAGCAGTACTTC	CASSPTGATTYEQYF
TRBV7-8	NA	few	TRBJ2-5	TGTGCCAGCAGCCCAATTGGACAGTACCAAGAGACCCAGTACTTC	CASSPIGQYQETQYF
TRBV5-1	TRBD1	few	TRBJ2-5	TGCGCCAGCAGCTCGGGACAGCGGGAGACCCAGTACTTC	CASSSGQRETQYF